The 14 T cell receptor beta chains below all came from one sample that was sequenced in a study of post-analysis software for immune sequencing data. Presence of unique molecular identifiers characterized the TCR beta cDNA libraries. Each CDR3 protein is one row after TCRdb ran MiXCR on the PCR reads. The profile shows 500,000 to 600,000 distinct CDR3 sequences, 40% to 50% of them singletons. Study results and limitations: Four to six TRBV segments were significantly more frequent in patients than in controls. TRBV5-6, TRBV5-1 and TRBV20-1 were among these segments.

Their antigen targets remain unknown. Sequencing was performed on blood. Receptor source: a girl aged 5-17 years with multiple sclerosis.

The V and J genes are TRBV4-2 and TRBJ2-1, with 9 bases aligning to TRBD1. The CDR3 contains 15 residues. Trimming took 4 bases from V and 5 from J; bases not matched to a gene: 6. Germline CDR1 and CDR2: LGHNA and YNFKEQ. CDR3 nucleotide sequence: TGTGCCAGCAGCCCCGGGGGACAGGGAAACAATGAGCAGTTCTTC. Translating gives CASSPGGQGNNEQFF.

The CDR3 protein is CASSNRDFYNEQFF. CDR3 coding DNA: TGCGCCAGCAGCAACCGGGACTTCTACAATGAGCAGTTCTTC. This rearrangement joins TRBV5-1 to TRBJ2-1, with a weak D call TRBD2 (6 bases). Trimming cost V 4 bases and J 3 bases, with 11 bases left between them. The length of the CDR3 is 14 residues. Germline V gene lookup returns CDR1 SGHRS and CDR2 YFSETQ.

CDR3 DNA sequence: TGTGCCAGCAGCCAAGATCTTAACGACAACTATGGCTACACCTTC. This gives the protein CASSQDLNDNYGYTF. The rearrangement joins TRBV3-1 to TRBJ1-2; D gene ambiguous. This CDR3 region has 15 residues. The germline V gene has CDR1 LGHDT and CDR2 YNNKEL (reference sequence). Trimming took off 0 bases at V and 2 bases at J, with 10 bases between the two ends. The whole variable domain, filled in from reference TRBV3-1 and TRBJ1-2, reads DTAVSQTPKYLVTQMGNDKSIKCEQNLGHDTMYWYKQDSKKFLKIMFSYNNKELIINETVPNRFSPKSPDKAHLNLHINSLELGDSAVYFCASSQDLNDNYGYTFGSGTRLTVV.

This clonotype has only one observation. V gene TRBV7-6 combines with J gene TRBJ1-1, with a possible D match to TRBD1 (6 bases). Germline CDR1 is SGHVS and CDR2 is FNYEAQ. This CDR3 is 20 amino acids long. Trimming pared 0 bases from V and 4 bases from J, leaving 27 bases between. CDR3: CASSLALWGQGRSEGTEAFF. The CDR3 bases are TGTGCCAGCAGCTTAGCCTTATGGGGGCAGGGACGAAGCGAGGGCACTGAAGCTTTCTTT.

This CDR3 reads CASSPGGRGLDGYTF. The DNA of the CDR3 is TGTGCCAGCAGCCCGGGGGGCAGGGGGCTTGATGGCTACACCTTC. This sequence joins TRBV9 and TRBJ1-2, with 8 bases lining up with TRBD1. The CDR3 sequence is 15 residues long. Germline V gives CDR1 SGDLS, CDR2 YYNGEE. Losses at the gene ends were 4 bases for V and 6 bases for J; bases not matched to a gene: 11. The full variable domain, rest sourced from reference TRBV9 and TRBJ1-2, is DSGVTQTPKHLITATGQRVTLRCSPRSGDLSVYWYQQSLDQGLQFLIQYYNGEERAKGNILERFSAQQFPDLHSELNLSSLELGDSALYFCASSPGGRGLDGYTFGSGTRLTVV.

The chain links TRBV15 to TRBJ2-1; no reliable D call. V lost 1 base, J lost 6 bases, and 13 bases lay in between. There are 15 residues in the CDR3. Per the germline V gene, CDR1 is LNHNV and CDR2 is YYDKDF (reference sequence). In nucleotides, the CDR3 is TGTGCCACCAGCAGAGTAGGAAATTGGCGCAATGAGCAGTTCTTC. It is translated as CATSRVGNWRNEQFF.

This clonotype was observed once. A junction end diverges from the germline sequence, so it may reflect a read error. This chain connects TRBV5-1 to TRBJ1-6; D gene unclear. The length of the CDR3 is 15 residues. Germline V lookup: CDR1 SGHRS, CDR2 YFSETQ. DNA of the CDR3: TGCGCCAGCAGTTTGGAACGGGTAATAGATTCACCCCTCCACTTT. This codes for CASSLERVIDSPLHF.

The genes are TRBV20-1 and TRBJ2-7; TRBD1 matches at 8 bases. The germline gives CDR1 DFQATT, CDR2 SNEGSKA (reference sequence). With 5 bases clipped from V and 5 bases from J, the junction kept 11 bases outside the gene matches. The CDR3 runs to 14 residues. The chain's CDR3 is CSALDPQGADEQYF. As DNA, the CDR3 is TGCAGTGCTTTAGACCCGCAGGGGGCTGACGAGCAGTACTTC.

J is TRBJ2-7 and V is TRBV7-9; 16 nucleotides match TRBD2. CDR1 and CDR2 from the germline V gene are SEHNR and FQNEAQ (reference sequence). V shed 4 bases and J 0 bases; nucleotides not matched to a gene: 9. This CDR3 has 19 amino acids. The DNA of the CDR3 is TGTGCCAGCAGCTCCTTTGGGACTAGCGGGGGGGCCTACTCCTACGAGCAGTACTTC. Translation gives CASSSFGTSGGAYSYEQYF.

J is TRBJ2-1 and V is TRBV5-1; D gene ambiguous. Germline CDR1 is SGHRS and CDR2 is YFSETQ. The CDR3 consists of 13 residues. The V and J ends lost 2 bases and 9 bases respectively, with 12 bases between them. The CDR3, as DNA: TGCGCCAGCAGCTTAGTACCCGTCGGTGAGCAGTTCTTC. Translating it yields CASSLVPVGEQFF.

This clonotype has just a few counts. The chain has TRBV7-6 and TRBJ2-5; D might be TRBD1 (5 bases). V dropped 2 bases and J dropped 2 bases, with 9 bases sitting between them. Germline values: CDR1 SGHVS, CDR2 FNYEAQ. The CDR3 totals 14 residues. CDR3 nucleotides: TGTGCCAGCAGCTTACAGGGAATACAAGAGACCCAGTACTTC. This sequence encodes CASSLQGIQETQYF.

CDR3 residues: CASSEASRPYEQYF. The DNA of the CDR3 is TGTGCCAGCAGTGAGGCTAGCCGTCCCTACGAGCAGTACTTC. The chain has TRBV27 and TRBJ2-4, with a weak D call TRBD2 (5 bases). The J call may be wrong; the DNA end is better matched by TRBJ2-7. The V gene's germline CDR1 is MNHEY and CDR2 SMNVEV (reference sequence). The CDR3 consists of 14 residues.

This chain uses TRBV4-2 with TRBJ2-5; 7 nucleotides line up with TRBD2. The germline V gene encodes CDR1 LGHNA and CDR2 YNFKEQ. Losses at the gene ends were 0 bases for V and 3 bases for J; bases not matched to a gene: 4. There are 15 residues in the CDR3. CDR3 nucleotides: TGTGCCAGCAGCCAAGATAGGGGAGGGGAAGAGACCCAGTACTTC. It codes for CASSQDRGGEETQYF.

The chain uses TRBV12-5 and TRBJ2-2; D call uncertain. V dropped 5 bases and J dropped 3 bases, with 10 bases sitting between them. There are 14 residues in the CDR3. Germline values: CDR1 LGHNT, CDR2 FRNRAP. The CDR3 nucleotides are TGTGCTAGTGGTCTGGGCCTAGACACCGGGGAGCTGTTTTTT. Encoded protein: CASGLGLDTGELFF. The full variable domain, with the rest looked up from reference TRBV12-5 and TRBJ2-2, is DARVTQTPRHKVTEMGQEVTMRCQPILGHNTVFWYRQTMMQGLELLAYFRNRAPLDDSGMPKDRFSAEMPDATLATLKIQPSEPRDSAVYFCASGLGLDTGELFFGEGSRLTVL.